This TCR beta chain was observed in a study of T cell responses to AZD1222 COVID-19 vaccine listed by TCRdb under 2021. At the level of the whole study: AZD1222 recipients given second doses at about 4 weeks or at about 12 weeks were pooled, since spike-specific TCR depth and breadth were not found to differ between the two schedules. TCR sequencing was performed for over 230 trial participants, of whom some 200 were given two doses of AZD1222 and approximately 25 were given two doses of MenACWY control vaccine. Trial participants were enrolled by age into subgroups of 18-55, 56-69 and 70-plus years, and around 150, 29 and 61 TCR-sequenced participants, respectively, were included in these subgroups.

Findings and caveats that apply to the study as a whole: Reportedly, close to half of the unique spike-specific TCRs recognized epitopes lying outside the regions that are mutated in the B.1.351 and B.1.1.7 variants. Because no samples from the day 14 peak response were available, repertoires could be characterized only after the peak T cell response. After two AZD1222 doses, both the breadth and the depth of spike-specific TCRs were significantly higher than at day 0 and than in MenACWY recipients. The vaccine-associated CD4 TCRs covered the entire spike protein, and the dominant responses fell in regions 160-218 and 743-854. In the small 56-69-year group, the increase in depth fell short of significance, most likely because of low power. Participants were mostly white British and included more females than males, and it was suggested by the authors that clonal diversity may have been underestimated. Conclusions about previously exposed vaccinees were limited because only six or seven AZD1222 recipients were SARS-CoV-2 seropositive at baseline.

As to this clone: Its antigen is still unknown. No base quality information exists; no much larger clone differs at one position.

Including the terminal cysteine and phenylalanine, the CDR3 comprises 14 residues. Only the CDR3 portion is preserved as DNA: 42 bases, with reading frame beginning at the first base. Deletion took 2 bases off V and 0 bases off J, with a span of 8 bases between the germline ends. CDR1 is given as SGHRS and CDR2 as YFSETQ, both from the germline V gene. The time point label on this specimen signifies: baseline before first vaccination. Vaccinee samples came from UK trials COV001 and COV002, including a single-blind randomized controlled phase 2/3 trial of AZD1222 (ChAdOx1 nCoV-19) in healthy adults. For TCRbeta chain sequencing, PBMC samples were collected from trial participants at day 0 and at day 28 after the second dose. The CDR3 regions of human TCRbeta chains were analyzed by immunosequencing. For the original study's pipeline: TCRs in the repertoires were compared against a reference library of SARS-CoV-2-specific TCRs that had been generated with the MIRA antigen-specificity platform. Breadth was defined as the fraction of unique TCRs that were SARS-CoV-2-associated. Depth was defined as the fraction of total T cells that were SARS-CoV-2-associated. Using the MIRA data, each spike-specific TCR was assigned both to the spike region to which the TCR was reactive and to a CD4 or CD8 class. Log10-transformed breadth and depth values were compared by one-way ANOVA with Sidak's multiple comparisons tests. What TCRdb holds here is the immuneACCESS table cut down to in-frame rearrangements. Part of the clones is not present; checked against another copy, under half of the missing clones reflect an unresolved V gene, and the others are unexplained. D and trimming were read from the DNA, whereas the V and J calls and clone size are those reported in that table. In this sample the table shows 100,000 to 120,000 clones, about 87% of which occur a single time. In total, the top ten clones hold 1.6% of the sample.

The V and J genes are TRBV5-1 and TRBJ1-1; a tentative D call is TRBD1 (5 bases match). This receptor was taken from an adult in good health. This specimen consisted of peripheral blood, obtained on day 0 of AZD1222 vaccination. The CDR3 reads as follows: CASSFWGVNTEAFF. The nucleotides are TGCGCCAGCAGCTTTTGGGGGGTGAACACTGAAGCTTTCTTT. Reference TRBV5-1 and TRBJ1-1 genes cover what lies past the CDR3, so the full variable domain is KAGVTQTPRYLIKTRGQQVTLSCSPISGHRSVSWYQQTPGQGLQFLFEYFSETQRNKGNFPGRFSGRQFSNSRSEMNVSTLELGDSALYLCASSFWGVNTEAFFGQGTRLTVV.